This T cell receptor beta chain was identified during a study of CD8 T cells in Susac syndrome. RNA amounts of about 0.5 to 1 ug underwent reverse transcription with random hexamers. An immunoSEQ multiplex PCR generated amplified TCR beta CDR3 products spanning 54 Vbeta and 13 Jbeta. TCRdb used MiXCR to reprocess the immunoSEQ multiplex PCR reads, holding one entry per CDR3 protein. The sample yields fewer than 350,000 distinct CDR3 sequences, approximately 90% seen once. The CDR3 loop spans 18 amino acids. Per germline, CDR1 SEHNR and CDR2 FQNEAQ (reference sequence). V dropped 5 bases and J dropped 10; count of bases not matched to a gene: 19. Sequencing targeted TCR beta in blood CD8+ and CD4+ T cells. Control patients had untreated stable or active relapsing-remitting multiple sclerosis by revised McDonald criteria. Bulk CD8+ and CD4+ cells came from magnetic negative isolation; CD8+ TEMRA by FACS.

The chain uses TRBV7-9 and TRBJ2-1; 11 positions match TRBD2. Sequenced: CD8+ T cells from PBMCs. The clonotype was recovered from a human donor with multiple sclerosis. The CDR3 DNA reads as TGTGCCAGCAGCCACCTACTAGCGGGAGAACCACCGGGACGCGAGCAGTTCTTC. Amino acid sequence: CASSHLLAGEPPGREQFF.